This T cell receptor beta chain was observed in a study of control samples from healthy donors and cancer patients. This CDR3 is built from 14 residues. CDR1 is SGHVS, CDR2 FQNEAQ, per germline. Losses at the gene ends were 4 bases for V and 13 bases for J; bases not matched to a gene: 12. Data came from immunoSEQ multiplex PCR; TCRdb stores just in-frame clones and leaves some out. The sample consists of some 120,000 clones, approximately 94% of them appearing once. The sample taken for sequencing was blood. The sequence derives from a man aged 30-40 years in good health. The chain carries TRBV7-8 and TRBJ1-2; 10 bases are shared with TRBD1. The CDR3 sequence: CASSSPGTGAFRTF. CDR3 sequence (DNA): TGTGCCAGCAGCTCGCCCGGGACAGGGGCTTTTCGCACCTTC.